A single sample is the source of the 29 T cell receptor beta chains below, sequenced in a study of OX40 agonist ivuxolimab in advanced cancers. Preparation of the library involved the immunoSEQ multiplex PCR assay. Not all clones reach the TCRdb copy of this immuneACCESS table, which keeps in-frame sequences only. Checked studies attribute under half of the gap to unresolved V genes and leave the rest unexplained. The sample profile shows 45,000 to 65,000 clones; around four fifths of them were found once. Of the sample, nearly 0.7% is held by the ten largest clones. The sequencing used CD4+ or CD8+ T cells sorted from blood, collected in a trial of the OX40 agonist ivuxolimab. All receptors derive from an adult with an advanced solid tumor such as melanoma, head and neck, liver or kidney cancer.

The chain recombines TRBV6-5 with TRBJ1-3; weak D call: TRBD1 (5 bases). The CDR3 runs to 15 residues. V was shortened by 0 bases and J by 1 base, with 7 bases between the two germline ends. Germline CDR1 is MNHEY and CDR2 is SVGAGI. CDR3: CASSYSGTSGNTIYF. In nucleotides, the CDR3 is TGTGCCAGCAGTTACTCCGGGACTTCTGGAAACACCATATATTTT.

V usage is TRBV5-5 and J usage is TRBJ2-5, with 12 bases matching TRBD2. CDR3 length: 14 amino acids. Germline V lookup: CDR1 SGHKS, CDR2 YYEKEE (reference sequence). The V segment lost 4 bases and the J segment 12 bases; nucleotides outside the gene matches: 10. The CDR3 spells CASSQTSGGRSKYF. The CDR3 DNA is TGTGCCAGCAGCCAGACTAGCGGGGGCCGGAGTAAGTACTTC.

The V call is TRBV2, the J call TRBJ2-5, with a weak D call TRBD2 (5 bases). Germline lookup yields CDR1 SNHLY and CDR2 FYNNEI. This CDR3 comprises 13 residues. V lost 3 bases and J 4 bases, leaving 9 bases between the germline ends. This CDR3 is CASSDPGGETQYF. CDR3 bases: TGTGCCAGCAGTGACCCAGGAGGAGAGACCCAGTACTTC.

CDR3 residues: CASSLAVTNEKLFF. CDR3 bases: TGCGCCAGCAGCTTGGCGGTTACTAATGAAAAACTGTTTTTT. The genes are TRBV5-1 and TRBJ1-4; no firm D call. This CDR3 contains 14 residues. Trimming shortened V by 0 bases and J by 2 bases, and 5 bases separated the two germline ends. Germline CDR1 is SGHRS and CDR2 is YFSETQ.

This clone is medium-sized in the sample. J is TRBJ1-2 and V is TRBV19, with D possibly being TRBD1 (5 bases). The CDR3 has 12 amino acids. V gave up 3 bases and J gave up 4 bases, with 6 bases separating them. From germline, CDR1 is LNHDA and CDR2 SQIVND (reference sequence). The CDR3 sequence is CASSMGGYGYTF. In DNA, the CDR3 is TGTGCCAGTAGTATGGGGGGCTATGGCTACACCTTC.

The V gene is TRBV5-6, the J gene TRBJ1-6; D is unresolved. Per the germline V gene, CDR1 is SGHDT and CDR2 is YYEEEE. The CDR3 is 14 amino acids. V shed 5 bases and J shed 9 bases, with 15 bases lying between them. This CDR3 reads CASRILSGSSPLHF. The CDR3 DNA follows: TGTGCCAGCAGAATTTTGTCCGGGTCTTCACCCCTCCACTTT.

This rearrangement joins TRBV23-1 to TRBJ2-2, with D perhaps matching TRBD2 (7 bases). TRBV23-1 carries the ORF label, with uncertain function. The V gene lost 10 bases and the J gene lost 7 bases, with 19 bases spanning the gap. The CDR3 is made up of 14 amino acids. CDR3 sequence: CATHRRGQGGELFF. The CDR3, as DNA: TGCGCCACCCACCGGCGGGGGCAGGGCGGGGAGCTGTTTTTT.

The CDR3 nucleotides read TGTGCCAGCAGCTTAGCCCGGATCCAGGGTACAGATACGCAGTATTTT. Encoded protein: CASSLARIQGTDTQYF. The chain employs TRBV7-8 and TRBJ2-3; tentatively, D is TRBD1 (5 bases). V was clipped by 0 bases and J by 3 bases, with 13 bases between them. Germline values: CDR1 SGHVS, CDR2 FQNEAQ. There are 16 residues in the CDR3.

This chain links TRBV25-1 with TRBJ1-4, with 7 bases matching TRBD1. Germline CDR1 and CDR2: MGHDK and SYGVNS. This CDR3 comprises 17 residues. Trimming removed 4 bases from V and 4 bases from J; junction bases left unmatched: 12. CDR3 region: CASSATPRGRHNEKLFF. The CDR3 DNA reads as TGTGCCAGCAGTGCGACCCCCAGGGGGAGACATAATGAAAAACTGTTTTTT.

In DNA form, the CDR3 reads TGTGCCAGCGGGGCGGGGGGGCCCCAAGAGACCCAGTACTTC. This encodes CASGAGGPQETQYF. This chain uses TRBV6-6 with TRBJ2-5, with 9 bases fitting TRBD2. V shed 8 bases and J 1 base; nucleotides not matched to a gene: 5. The CDR3 loop spans 14 amino acids. Germline CDR1 reads MNHNY; CDR2 reads SVGAGI (reference sequence).

This chain connects TRBV10-1 to TRBJ1-1; D may be TRBD1 (5 bases). The CDR3 loop spans 14 amino acids. The germline gives CDR1 WNHNN, CDR2 SYGVQD (reference sequence). V was cut by 0 bases and J by 3 bases, with 8 bases left in between. For the CDR3, the DNA is TGCGCCAGCAGTGAGTCGGCGGGGGACACTGAAGCTTTCTTT. This encodes CASSESAGDTEAFF.

CDR3 bases: TGTGCCAGCTCTAAAACTGGGGAGACCCAGTACTTC. This gives the protein CASSKTGETQYF. V usage is TRBV18 and J usage is TRBJ2-5; the D is unclear. V shed 6 bases and J shed 5 bases, with 10 bases lying between them. The CDR3 extends over 12 amino acids. The germline V gene encodes CDR1 KGHSH and CDR2 LQKENI.

The sample holds one count of this clone. This rearrangement joins TRBV10-1 to TRBJ2-3; TRBD1 matches 10 bases. The V gene end was trimmed by 4 bases and the J gene end by 4 bases; junction bases not matched to a gene: 5. From germline, CDR1 is WNHNN and CDR2 SYGVQD (reference sequence). The CDR3 is 15 residues long. This CDR3 is CASSAQTGGADTQYF. As DNA, the CDR3 is TGCGCCAGCAGTGCCCAGACAGGGGGCGCAGATACGCAGTATTTT.

The J gene is TRBJ2-2, the V gene TRBV5-1; 9 nucleotides align to TRBD2. The CDR3 runs to 16 residues. V dropped 1 base and J dropped 2; count of bases not matched to a gene: 3. CDR1 and CDR2 (germline): SGHRS, YFSETQ. In DNA, the CDR3 is TGCGCCAGCAGCTTGAGAGCGGGGGGAAACACCGGGGAGCTGTTTTTT. This sequence encodes CASSLRAGGNTGELFF.

The chain carries TRBV15 and TRBJ1-3; weak D call: TRBD1 (5 bases). Per the germline V gene, CDR1 is LNHNV and CDR2 is YYDKDF (reference sequence). This CDR3 has 15 residues. The V end lost 0 bases, the J end lost 0 bases, and 6 bases lay between the germline ends. The CDR3 loop is CATSRDQGSGNTIYF. The CDR3 nucleotides are TGTGCCACCAGCAGAGATCAGGGCTCTGGAAACACCATATATTTT. Together with reference TRBV15 and TRBJ1-3, the CDR3 gives the full variable domain: DAMVIQNPRYQVTQFGKPVTLSCSQTLNHNVMYWYQQKSSQAPKLLFHYYDKDFNNEADTPDNFQSRRPNTSFCFLDIRSPGLGDTAMYLCATSRDQGSGNTIYFGEGSWLTVV.

This clone was detected only a few times. The chain carries TRBV14 and TRBJ1-1; the D gene is possibly TRBD1 (5 bases). There are 15 residues in the CDR3. Germline CDR1 reads SGHDN; CDR2 reads FVKESK. V shed 5 bases and J shed 8 bases, with 21 bases lying between them. The CDR3 bases are TGTGCCAGCAGCTCAAGACTGGGGACGATTGGCGAAGCTTTCTTT. Translating it yields CASSSRLGTIGEAFF.

CDR3 bases: TGTGCCAGCTTGACTCTGGGGGCTGGCGGCAGTGAGCAGTTCTTC. Residues: CASLTLGAGGSEQFF. This chain uses TRBV6-1 with TRBJ2-1, with D perhaps TRBD1 (6 bases). This CDR3 has 15 residues. V shed 8 bases and J shed 9 bases, with 23 bases lying between them. Germline-derived CDR1 and CDR2 are MNHNS and SASEGT.

The genes are TRBV6-1 and TRBJ2-1; D might be TRBD1 or TRBD2, each matching 5 bases. Germline CDR1 is MNHNS and CDR2 is SASEGT. Trimming removed 7 bases from V and 1 base from J, with 14 bases in between. The CDR3 has 15 residues. Written as DNA, the CDR3 is TGTGCCAGCAACCTGGGGGATTGGTCCTACAATGAGCAGTTCTTC. Encoded protein: CASNLGDWSYNEQFF.

The CDR3: CASSSAESPLHF. CDR3 sequence (DNA): TGTGCCAGCAGCTCCGCTGAATCACCCCTCCACTTT. The rearrangement uses TRBV5-4 and TRBJ1-6; D is unclear. Germline assignment: CDR1 SGHNT and CDR2 YYREEE (reference sequence). Trimming took off 3 bases at V and 10 bases at J, with 8 bases between the two ends. The CDR3 totals 12 residues. The full variable domain, with the rest looked up from reference TRBV5-4 and TRBJ1-6, is ETGVTQSPTHLIKTRGQQVTLRCSSQSGHNTVSWYQQALGQGPQFIFQYYREEENGRGNFPPRFSGLQFPNYSSELNVNALELDDSALYLCASSSAESPLHFGNGTRLTVT.

In this sample, this clone turned up a few times. The gene calls are TRBV10-3 and TRBJ2-3, with no clear D. The CDR3 sequence is 13 residues long. The V gene's germline CDR1 is ENHRY and CDR2 SYGVKD. V lost 0 bases and J lost 0, with 1 base in between. The CDR3 reads CAISESSTDTQYF. CDR3 DNA sequence: TGTGCCATCAGTGAGTCGAGCACAGATACGCAGTATTTT.

The chain combines TRBV5-1 with TRBJ2-2; perhaps TRBD1 as D (5 bases). V lost 4 bases, J lost 6 bases, and 13 bases lay in between. Germline V gene sequence: CDR1 SGHRS, CDR2 YFSETQ. The CDR3 length is 14 residues. CDR3 DNA sequence: TGCGCCAGCAGCCCTCTTCAGGGTTCCGGGGAGCTGTTTTTT. Protein: CASSPLQGSGELFF.

This sequence joins TRBV9 and TRBJ2-3; D gene ambiguous. This CDR3 is built from 12 residues. The V end was cut by 3 bases, the J end by 6 bases, with 8 bases between. Germline V lookup: CDR1 SGDLS, CDR2 YYNGEE. CDR3 nucleotide sequence: TGTGCCAGCAGCGCTCTAGGGGATACGCAGTATTTT. Translating it yields CASSALGDTQYF. The complete variable domain, with remaining parts taken from reference TRBV9 and TRBJ2-3, reads DSGVTQTPKHLITATGQRVTLRCSPRSGDLSVYWYQQSLDQGLQFLIQYYNGEERAKGNILERFSAQQFPDLHSELNLSSLELGDSALYFCASSALGDTQYFGPGTRLTVL.

This chain uses TRBV7-3 with TRBJ2-3, with D perhaps matching TRBD1 or TRBD2 (5 bases each). The CDR3 has 14 residues. Trimming shortened V by 2 bases and J by 3 bases, and 9 bases separated the two germline ends. Per the germline V gene, CDR1 is SGHTA and CDR2 is FQGTGA. CDR3 in amino acids: CASSLSGPTDTQYF. The CDR3 DNA reads TGTGCCAGCAGCTTATCGGGACCAACAGATACGCAGTATTTT.

The gene calls are TRBV5-6 and TRBJ1-3; TRBD1 matches 7 bases. CDR3 size: 13 residues. Germline CDR1 is SGHDT and CDR2 is YYEEEE. V dropped 2 bases and J dropped 9; count of bases not matched to a gene: 5. The DNA for the CDR3 is TGTGCCAGCAGCTTCGACAGGGCGGCCACCATATATTTT. Amino acids: CASSFDRAATIYF.

The chain uses TRBV7-2 and TRBJ2-5; D is unclear. The better agreement between TRBJ2-7 and the DNA end casts doubt on the J call. This CDR3 is 12 amino acids long. The V gene's germline CDR1 is SGHTA and CDR2 FQGNSA. The CDR3 sequence: CASSSPWGEQYF. As DNA, the CDR3 is TGTGCCAGCAGCTCGCCCTGGGGCGAGCAGTACTTC.

The chain is built from TRBV11-2 and TRBJ2-7; D is unresolved. Germline V gives CDR1 SGHAT, CDR2 FQNNGV. Trimming left V 3 bases short and J 2 bases short, with 8 bases between. The CDR3 length is 13 residues. The CDR3 region has the DNA TGTGCCAGCAGCTTCGCATCGACCTACGAGCAGTACTTC. This encodes CASSFASTYEQYF.

The J gene is TRBJ1-1, the V gene TRBV5-1; 7 positions match TRBD1. There are 15 residues in the CDR3. J was trimmed by 1 base and V by 0 bases; bases with no gene match: 3. From germline, CDR1 is SGHRS and CDR2 YFSETQ. The CDR3 coding sequence is TGCGCCAGCAGCTTGGGGACAGGTCAGAACACTGAAGCTTTCTTT. Its protein is CASSLGTGQNTEAFF.

This chain joins TRBV11-3 and TRBJ2-7, with a possible D match to TRBD1 (5 bases). The CDR3 covers 14 residues. Germline loops: CDR1 SGHNT, CDR2 YENEEA. Trimming stripped 1 base from V and 3 bases from J, with 10 bases between. CDR3 loop: CASSLAGFNYEQYF. CDR3 DNA sequence: TGTGCCAGCAGCTTAGCAGGGTTCAACTACGAGCAGTACTTC.

V usage is TRBV2 and J usage is TRBJ2-5, with TRBD2 matching 7 bases. The CDR3 covers 15 residues. The germline CDR1 and CDR2 sequences are SNHLY and FYNNEI. The J segment lost 5 bases and the V segment lost 8 bases, leaving 14 bases of the junction unmatched. The CDR3 coding sequence is TGTGCCAGCGATAAACCCGGGATGGGAGGGGAGACCCAGTACTTC. Amino acid sequence: CASDKPGMGGETQYF.